This T cell receptor beta chain derives from a study of blood T cells in healthy people across ages. General study findings and limits: Diversity was higher, and naive CD4+ cells more numerous, in long-lived donors than in aged donors.

Caucasian individuals from Russia who were healthy and aged 6 to 90 acted as donors. Drawing of peripheral blood yielded about 9.6 milliliters from each donor. CDR1 and CDR2 (germline): LGHNT, FRNRAP. The CDR3 covers 14 residues. The second PCR ran roughly 6 to 12 cycles with a sample-barcoded 5' primer and J-beta primers. MiXCR, applied by TCRdb to the 5' RACE reads, yields one record per CDR3 protein. The repertoire includes roughly 800,000 distinct CDR3 sequences, approximately 25% of them detected once, and roughly 3.8% sits in the top ten. This clonotype occurred a few times. Its antigen is currently unknown. These data were also reused for a study on T cells of mothers and their children. That report notes: Each donor was one of three healthy Caucasian mothers or one of their six children.

The chain is built from TRBV12-5 and TRBJ2-5; no reliable D call. The end of the DNA fits TRBJ2-1 better, so the J call may be wrong. Sequenced sample: blood. The receptor was isolated from a boy younger than 18 in good health. The CDR3 loop is CASCLTPYYNEQFF. CDR3 nucleotide sequence: TGTGCTAGTTGCCTGACTCCATACTACAATGAGCAGTTCTTC.